These 10 T cell receptor beta chains share one sample of origin, sequenced in a study of T cell changes during pregnancy in multiple sclerosis. Produced via immunoSEQ multiplex PCR; TCRdb's table is partial and in-frame only. The sample contains 60,000 to 65,000 clones, 80% to 95% of which appear only once. The sequences come from peripheral blood, collected in the second trimester of pregnancy. The receptors originated from a female donor in good health, enrolled as a control in a pregnancy study.

V gene TRBV19 combines with J gene TRBJ2-1, with a possible D match to TRBD1 (6 bases). The CDR3 is 15 amino acids. V was pared by 5 bases and J by 1 base, with 12 bases between. Germline V gene sequence: CDR1 LNHDA, CDR2 SQIVND (reference sequence). The CDR3 nucleotides are TGTGCCAGTAGTGAGACAGGCCAGTCCTACAATGAGCAGTTCTTC. Protein: CASSETGQSYNEQFF.

The V call is TRBV5-1, the J call TRBJ2-6; possibly TRBD1 for D (5 bases). CDR1 SGHRS and CDR2 YFSETQ come from the germline V gene. V shed 0 bases and J shed 2 bases, with 6 bases lying between them. The CDR3 spans 15 residues. The CDR3 DNA sequence: TGCGCCAGCAGCTTGGCAGGGACTGGGGCCAACGTCCTGACTTTC. It yields the protein CASSLAGTGANVLTF.

V usage is TRBV28 and J usage is TRBJ2-7, with a possible D match to TRBD1 (5 bases). Germline V gene lookup returns CDR1 MDHEN and CDR2 SYDVKM. This CDR3 comprises 13 residues. Trimming took off 2 bases at V and 4 bases at J, with 9 bases between the two ends. CDR3 DNA sequence: TGTGCCAGCAGTTTAAGCCCAGGGTACGAGCAGTACTTC. Translated: CASSLSPGYEQYF.

The chain uses TRBV7-8 and TRBJ2-1, with D perhaps TRBD2 (6 bases). CDR1 is SGHVS and CDR2 is FQNEAQ in the germline V gene. V was trimmed by 2 bases and J by 0 bases, leaving 11 bases between them. The CDR3 is 16 amino acids. This CDR3 is CASSLIPGSSYNEQFF. The CDR3 region has the DNA TGTGCCAGCAGCTTAATTCCCGGGAGCTCCTACAATGAGCAGTTCTTC.

The sample holds many counts of this clone. V usage is TRBV30 and J usage is TRBJ1-2; unclear D gene. V was shortened by 2 bases and J by 1 base, with 5 bases between the two germline ends. Per germline, CDR1 GTSNPN and CDR2 SVGIG (reference sequence). The CDR3 runs 12 residues. CDR3 region: CAWSQINYGYTF. As DNA, the CDR3 is TGTGCCTGGAGTCAAATTAACTATGGCTACACCTTC.

The chain couples TRBV6-1 to TRBJ2-7; 11 bases agree with TRBD1. The trim removed 8 bases at V and 3 bases at J, leaving 9 bases unmatched. CDR1 is MNHNS, CDR2 SASEGT, per germline. The CDR3 length is 15 residues. The CDR3 here is CASGLRGQGDYEQYF. CDR3 nucleotides: TGTGCCAGCGGCCTGAGGGGACAGGGGGACTACGAGCAGTACTTC.

This clone turned up a few times. This chain joins TRBV29-1 and TRBJ1-3; weak D call: TRBD1 (5 bases). V lost 6 bases to trimming and J lost 3 bases, with 18 bases between them. Germline V gene sequence: CDR1 SQVTM, CDR2 ANQGSEA. The CDR3 has 15 residues. In DNA, the CDR3 is TGCAGCGTCTTTACCCATGGGGCGGTTGGAAACACCATATATTTT. Translated: CSVFTHGAVGNTIYF.

The chain uses TRBV29-1 and TRBJ2-1; 11 bases fit TRBD2. V lost 6 bases and J lost 8; bases outside the gene matches: 12. The CDR3 has 15 residues. The germline V gene has CDR1 SQVTM and CDR2 ANQGSEA. The CDR3 loop reads CSVGVSGGAMDEQFF. CDR3 coding DNA: TGCAGCGTAGGGGTTAGCGGGGGGGCAATGGATGAGCAGTTCTTC.

The chain employs TRBV27 and TRBJ2-7; the match to TRBD1 covers 8 bases. CDR3 size: 15 residues. After removal of 2 bases from V and 0 bases from J, the junction contained 3 bases not matched to a gene. The V gene's germline CDR1 is MNHEY and CDR2 SMNVEV (reference sequence). In nucleotides, the CDR3 is TGTGCCAGCAGTTTACTGGGACAGGTCTCCTACGAGCAGTACTTC. It specifies CASSLLGQVSYEQYF.

V and J are TRBV9 and TRBJ2-1, with D possibly matching TRBD2 (5 bases). The V end lost 3 bases, the J end lost 0 bases, and 7 bases lay between the germline ends. There are 14 residues in the CDR3. The germline V gene encodes CDR1 SGDLS and CDR2 YYNGEE. DNA of the CDR3: TGTGCCAGCAGCGAAAGCGGCTCCTACAATGAGCAGTTCTTC. Protein: CASSESGSYNEQFF.